The 25 T cell receptor beta chains given below trace back to one sample, sequenced in a study of response to subunit inactivated influenza vaccine. TCRdb processed the RT-PCR reads anew with MiXCR; each CDR3 protein has one entry. The table records 860,000 or so distinct CDR3 sequences, 21% of them present only once. Here the sequenced sample was PBMCs from blood, taken roughly 5 days after vaccination. The source of these receptors is a man over 45 who received an inactivated influenza vaccine.

In this sample, this clonotype turned up a few times. The chain recombines TRBV20-1 with TRBJ2-1; D unclear. V lost 0 bases, J lost 7 bases, and 16 bases lay in between. This CDR3 comprises 15 residues. The germline CDR1 and CDR2 sequences are DFQATT and SNEGSKA (reference sequence). The DNA for the CDR3 is TGCAGTGCTAGAGAAAGGGTACGAGTGGGAAATGAGCAGTTCTTC. Translation: CSARERVRVGNEQFF.

This clonotype has only a few counts. This chain connects TRBV4-3 to TRBJ1-1; 8 bases align to TRBD1. V was clipped by 0 bases and J by 2 bases; unmatched bases: 2. The CDR3 spans 15 residues. Germline V gene data show CDR1 as LGHNA and CDR2 as YSLEER. CDR3 amino acids: CASSQDGQGNTEAFF. In nucleotides, the CDR3 is TGCGCCAGCAGCCAAGACGGACAGGGTAACACTGAAGCTTTCTTT.

This clonotype was seen a few times. The CDR3, as DNA: TGTGCCAGCAGCTTTGGACTAGCGGGGGACGATTCCTACGAGCAGTACTTC. Translation: CASSFGLAGDDSYEQYF. The V call is TRBV7-2, the J call TRBJ2-7; 13 nucleotides align to TRBD2. The length of the CDR3 is 17 residues. The germline V gene encodes CDR1 SGHTA and CDR2 FQGNSA. V dropped 3 bases and J dropped 1; count of bases not matched to a gene: 6.

This clonotype was seen more than once but under ten times. V usage is TRBV6-6 and J usage is TRBJ2-7; D gene uncertain. The CDR3 runs 12 residues. Germline V gene lookup returns CDR1 MNHNY and CDR2 SVGAGI (reference sequence). V was cut by 0 bases and J by 5 bases, with 5 bases left in between. DNA for the CDR3: TGTGCCAGCAGTTACTCGACGAACGAGCAGTACTTC. It codes for CASSYSTNEQYF.

V and J are TRBV10-3 and TRBJ2-3; 11 bases match TRBD1. CDR3 size: 16 residues. CDR1 ENHRY and CDR2 SYGVKD come from the germline V gene. The V segment lost 6 bases and the J segment 4 bases; nucleotides outside the gene matches: 9. This CDR3 reads CAIRQGQGAFADTQYF. CDR3 coding DNA: TGTGCCATCAGGCAAGGACAGGGGGCTTTTGCAGATACGCAGTATTTT.

This clonotype has a count of ten or more. This rearrangement joins TRBV20-1 to TRBJ2-7; D is undetermined. This CDR3 is 14 amino acids long. Germline lookup yields CDR1 DFQATT and CDR2 SNEGSKA (reference sequence). V lost 0 bases and J lost 1, with 10 bases in between. This CDR3 is CSARDVRDSYEQYF. The CDR3 nucleotides are TGCAGTGCTAGAGATGTGCGCGATTCCTACGAGCAGTACTTC.

There are many counts of this clonotype. The rearrangement uses TRBV12-3 or TRBV12-4 and TRBJ2-7; D call uncertain. V was cut by 4 bases and J by 6 bases, with 13 bases left in between. There are 13 residues in the CDR3. The CDR3 region has the DNA TGTGCCAGCAGTTACCCTGCCCCGGGCGAGCAGTACTTC. It yields the protein CASSYPAPGEQYF.

Here the CDR3 reads CASRRRLGDTGELFF. The CDR3 DNA follows: TGTGCCAGCAGAAGAAGATTGGGGGACACCGGGGAGCTGTTTTTT. The rearrangement joins TRBV3-1 to TRBJ2-2, with D possibly called TRBD1 or TRBD2 (5 bases each). Trimming cost V 6 bases and J 3 bases, with 14 bases left between them. This CDR3 is 15 amino acids long. Germline lookup yields CDR1 LGHDT and CDR2 YNNKEL (reference sequence).

This chain connects TRBV20-1 to TRBJ2-1; 7 nucleotides line up with TRBD2. The junction had 7 bases not matched to a gene; V was cut back by 5 bases and J by 6 bases. This CDR3 is built from 13 residues. Germline CDR1 DFQATT, CDR2 SNEGSKA (reference sequence). The CDR3, as DNA: TGCAGTGCTGCCTCGACTAGCCGCAATGAGCAGTTCTTC. This codes for CSAASTSRNEQFF.

The table lists this clonotype with many counts. The genes are TRBV29-1 and TRBJ2-1; TRBD1 is a possible D gene (6 bases). The CDR3 sequence is 14 residues long. Germline V CDR1 and CDR2: SQVTM, ANQGSEA. V gave up 1 base and J gave up 8 bases, with 15 bases separating them. The DNA of the CDR3 is TGCAGCGTTGAAGGGCTAGAGGGGGTCTATGAGCAGTTCTTC. It codes for CSVEGLEGVYEQFF.

V usage is TRBV28 and J usage is TRBJ1-1; perhaps TRBD1 as D (5 bases). The germline V gene has CDR1 MDHEN and CDR2 SYDVKM. The CDR3 runs 18 residues. Trimming cost V 3 bases and J 3 bases, with 23 bases left between them. The CDR3 DNA sequence: TGTGCCAGCAGTTTCTACCTTAGACAGCTGCGGCGGTACACTGAAGCTTTCTTT. Translated: CASSFYLRQLRRYTEAFF.

This clonotype was detected only a few times. The chain combines TRBV11-3 with TRBJ2-5; 8 bases map to TRBD2. The J segment lost 1 base and the V segment lost 5 bases, leaving 12 bases of the junction unmatched. The CDR3 runs to 17 residues. The V gene's germline CDR1 is SGHNT and CDR2 YENEEA. CDR3 bases: TGTGCCAGCAGCCCAGGGGTAGGACTAGCCACCCAAGAGACCCAGTACTTC. It translates to CASSPGVGLATQETQYF.

This clonotype was picked up many times. The chain is built from TRBV28 and TRBJ2-7; D may be TRBD2 (6 bases). The germline V gene has CDR1 MDHEN and CDR2 SYDVKM. The CDR3 spans 14 residues. V was pared by 5 bases and J by 1 base, with 12 bases between. The CDR3 region is CASSRGLTSYEQYF. CDR3 in DNA: TGTGCCAGCAGTCGGGGACTGACGTCCTACGAGCAGTACTTC.

This clonotype was detected a few times. This chain joins TRBV6-2 or TRBV6-3 and TRBJ2-3; 9 bases map to TRBD1. This CDR3 has 14 residues. J lost 4 bases, V lost 2 bases, and 1 base had no gene match. Germline V gene data show CDR1 as MNHEY and CDR2 as SVGEGT. Here the CDR3 DNA reads TGTGCCAGCAGTTACGGGACAGGGTCAGATACGCAGTATTTT. Translating gives CASSYGTGSDTQYF.

This clonotype has at least ten counts. The V call is TRBV10-3, the J call TRBJ2-1; D unresolved. The CDR3 contains 11 residues. Trimming removed 4 bases from V and 7 bases from J, with 5 bases in between. Germline V gives CDR1 ENHRY, CDR2 SYGVKD. CDR3: CAISAGNEQFF. The CDR3 DNA is TGTGCCATCAGTGCCGGGAATGAGCAGTTCTTC.

This sequence joins TRBV7-2 and TRBJ2-5; the D is unclear. CDR1 and CDR2 from the germline V gene are SGHTA and FQGNSA. This CDR3 region has 14 residues. Trimming removed 7 bases from V and 4 bases from J, with 16 bases in between. The CDR3 here is CASISNAGAETQYF. In DNA, the CDR3 is TGTGCCAGCATCTCTAATGCAGGAGCAGAGACCCAGTACTTC.

The genes are TRBV5-4 and TRBJ2-1; 11 bases match TRBD2. The V gene's germline CDR1 is SGHNT and CDR2 YYREEE (reference sequence). CDR3 length equals 15 residues. The V segment lost 2 bases and the J segment 7 bases; nucleotides outside the gene matches: 5. The CDR3 sequence: CASSFARLAGNEQFF. CDR3 nucleotides: TGTGCCAGCAGCTTCGCTCGACTAGCGGGAAATGAGCAGTTCTTC. The whole variable domain, filled in from reference TRBV5-4 and TRBJ2-1, reads ETGVTQSPTHLIKTRGQQVTLRCSSQSGHNTVSWYQQALGQGPQFIFQYYREEENGRGNFPPRFSGLQFPNYSSELNVNALELDDSALYLCASSFARLAGNEQFFGPGTRLTVL.

This chain connects TRBV5-4 to TRBJ2-1, with D unclear. There are 15 residues in the CDR3. Deletions cut 1 base from V and 6 bases from J, with 14 bases between. Per germline, CDR1 SGHNT and CDR2 YYREEE (reference sequence). This CDR3 is CASSLMGRRGNEQFF. The CDR3 DNA follows: TGTGCCAGCAGCTTGATGGGTAGAAGAGGCAATGAGCAGTTCTTC.

This rearrangement joins TRBV28 to TRBJ2-7; 11 nucleotides align to TRBD1. Germline V gene sequence: CDR1 MDHEN, CDR2 SYDVKM. This CDR3 is 15 amino acids long. With 4 bases clipped from V and 5 bases from J, the junction kept 7 bases outside the gene matches. The CDR3 protein is CASSSLGQGADEQYF. CDR3 DNA sequence: TGTGCCAGCAGTTCCCTAGGACAGGGGGCCGACGAGCAGTACTTC.

The table lists this clonotype with a few counts. This chain connects TRBV12-3 or TRBV12-4 to TRBJ1-6, with D uncertain. There are 13 residues in the CDR3. Trimming took 5 bases from V and 6 from J, leaving 8 bases between them. The chain's CDR3 is CASSRGVNSPLHF. The CDR3 bases are TGTGCCAGCAGTAGAGGTGTTAATTCACCCCTCCACTTT.

For this clonotype: Relative to the germline gene, one junction end is altered; a read error may explain this. This sequence joins TRBV12-3 or TRBV12-4 and TRBJ2-7, with a tentative D call TRBD2 (5 bases). This CDR3 has 17 amino acids. CDR3 sequence: CVSCLRLYGKKAYEQYF. For the CDR3, the DNA is TGTGTCAGCTGTTTACGTCTTTACGGGAAGAAAGCCTACGAGCAGTACTTC.

This clonotype was picked up a small number of times. V gene TRBV5-1 combines with J gene TRBJ2-7; 7 bases are shared with TRBD2. The CDR3 contains 17 residues. Germline V gene sequence: CDR1 SGHRS, CDR2 YFSETQ. J was trimmed by 5 bases and V by 0 bases; bases with no gene match: 14. The CDR3 DNA is TGCGCCAGCAGCTTGGACGGGGGAGGGCCGTCTCGGGACGAGCAGTACTTC. Protein: CASSLDGGGPSRDEQYF. Based on the CDR3 plus reference TRBV5-1 and TRBJ2-7, the full variable domain is KAGVTQTPRYLIKTRGQQVTLSCSPISGHRSVSWYQQTPGQGLQFLFEYFSETQRNKGNFPGRFSGRQFSNSRSEMNVSTLELGDSALYLCASSLDGGGPSRDEQYFGPGTRLTVT.

This clonotype came up a few times. The chain joins TRBV7-2 to TRBJ2-7, with D perhaps TRBD1 or TRBD2 (6 bases each). The CDR3 has 14 residues. Germline V gene data show CDR1 as SGHTA and CDR2 as FQGNSA. The V end was cut by 5 bases, the J end by 2 bases, with 13 bases between. CDR3 sequence (DNA): TGTGCCAGCAGCGCGGAGGGACATCCCTACGAGCAGTACTTC. This codes for CASSAEGHPYEQYF. The variable domain in full, with the rest retrieved from reference TRBV7-2 and TRBJ2-7, is GAGVSQSPSNKVTEKGKDVELRCDPISGHTALYWYRQSLGQGLEFLIYFQGNSAPDKSGLPSDRFSAERTGGSVSTLTIQRTQQEDSAVYLCASSAEGHPYEQYFGPGTRLTVT.

CDR3 residues: CASLGRSYGYTF. DNA of the CDR3: TGTGCCAGCCTAGGACGGTCCTATGGCTACACCTTC. This chain connects TRBV28 to TRBJ1-2; D is unclear. The CDR3 length is 12 residues. Germline V gene lookup returns CDR1 MDHEN and CDR2 SYDVKM. Deletions cut 8 bases from V and 4 bases from J, with 11 bases between.

The chain couples TRBV6-2 or TRBV6-3 to TRBJ2-7; the D gene is possibly TRBD2 (5 bases). The germline V gene encodes CDR1 MNHEY and CDR2 SVGEGT. The CDR3 covers 16 residues. Trimming stripped 7 bases from V and 4 bases from J, with 23 bases between. The CDR3 nucleotides are TGTGCCAGCATCCAACTAGACAAAAATCGGGGTTACGAGCAGTACTTC. Translation gives CASIQLDKNRGYEQYF.